This TCR beta chain was documented in a study of T cells in Graves' hyperthyroidism and ophthalmopathy. Recently diagnosed hyperthyroidism of less than 2 months' duration affected patients aged 18 to 65. Exclusion criteria comprised uncontrolled infection, other autoimmune disease, pregnancy or lactation. Extraction of PBMCs used roughly 9.6 ml of fresh peripheral blood. The TCR beta CDR3 regions underwent amplification using RNA transcripts as the source. The TCR CDR3 was amplified in a first-round RT-PCR using the HTBI primer set. TCRdb re-called the multiplex PCR reads through MiXCR, storing one row per CDR3 protein. The sample contains more than 300,000 distinct CDR3 sequences, approximately 14% of which appear only once. The CDR3 runs to 14 residues. Germline V gene sequence: CDR1 MNHNS, CDR2 SASEGT. Trimming at V came to 6 bases and at J to 6 bases, leaving 8 bases not matched to a gene. This clonotype was observed a few times.

The sequence was obtained from a woman in her 30s with Graves' hyperthyroidism. The chain combines TRBV6-1 with TRBJ2-7; 10 positions agree with TRBD2. The sequenced sample was blood. The DNA for the CDR3 is TGTGCCAGCAGGACCCTAGCGGGAGCTGGCGAGCAGTACTTC. It is translated as CASRTLAGAGEQYF.